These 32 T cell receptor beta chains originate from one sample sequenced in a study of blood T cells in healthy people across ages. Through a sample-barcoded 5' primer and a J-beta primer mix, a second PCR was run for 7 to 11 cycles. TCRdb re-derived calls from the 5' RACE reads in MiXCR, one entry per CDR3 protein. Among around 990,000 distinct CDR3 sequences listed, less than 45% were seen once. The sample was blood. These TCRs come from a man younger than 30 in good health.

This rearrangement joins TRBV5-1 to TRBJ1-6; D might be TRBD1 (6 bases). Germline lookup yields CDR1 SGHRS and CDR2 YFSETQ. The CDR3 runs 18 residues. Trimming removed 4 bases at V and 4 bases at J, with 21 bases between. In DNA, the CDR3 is TGCGCCAGCAGCCCATCGAGCGGCAGGGGTACTTATAATTCACCCCTCCACTTT. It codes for CASSPSSGRGTYNSPLHF. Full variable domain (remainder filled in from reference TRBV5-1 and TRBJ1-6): KAGVTQTPRYLIKTRGQQVTLSCSPISGHRSVSWYQQTPGQGLQFLFEYFSETQRNKGNFPGRFSGRQFSNSRSEMNVSTLELGDSALYLCASSPSSGRGTYNSPLHFGNGTRLTVT.

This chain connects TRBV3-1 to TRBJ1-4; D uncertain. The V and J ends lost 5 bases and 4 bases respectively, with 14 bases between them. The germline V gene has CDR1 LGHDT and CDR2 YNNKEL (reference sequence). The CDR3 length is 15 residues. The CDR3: CASSGSEGHNEKLFF. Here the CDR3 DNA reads TGTGCCAGCAGCGGGAGCGAGGGTCATAATGAAAAACTGTTTTTT. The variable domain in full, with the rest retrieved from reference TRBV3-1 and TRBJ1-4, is DTAVSQTPKYLVTQMGNDKSIKCEQNLGHDTMYWYKQDSKKFLKIMFSYNNKELIINETVPNRFSPKSPDKAHLNLHINSLELGDSAVYFCASSGSEGHNEKLFFGSGTQLSVL.

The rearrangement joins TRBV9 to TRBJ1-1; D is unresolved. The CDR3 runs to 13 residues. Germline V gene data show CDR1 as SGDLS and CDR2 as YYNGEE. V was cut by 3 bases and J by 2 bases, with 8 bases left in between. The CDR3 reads CASSDTQNTEAFF. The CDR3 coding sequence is TGTGCCAGCAGCGATACACAAAACACTGAAGCTTTCTTT.

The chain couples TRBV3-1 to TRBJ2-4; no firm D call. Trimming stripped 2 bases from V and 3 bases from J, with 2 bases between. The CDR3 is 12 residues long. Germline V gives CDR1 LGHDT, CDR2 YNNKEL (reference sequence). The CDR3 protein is CASSQIKNIQYF. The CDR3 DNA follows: TGTGCCAGCAGCCAAATCAAAAACATTCAGTACTTC.

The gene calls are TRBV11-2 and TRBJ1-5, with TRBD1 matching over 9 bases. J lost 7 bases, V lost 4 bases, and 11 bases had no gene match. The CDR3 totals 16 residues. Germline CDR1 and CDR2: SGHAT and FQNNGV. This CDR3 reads CASSSLGTGRKQPQHF. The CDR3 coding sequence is TGTGCCAGCAGCTCCTTAGGGACAGGGAGGAAACAGCCCCAGCATTTT.

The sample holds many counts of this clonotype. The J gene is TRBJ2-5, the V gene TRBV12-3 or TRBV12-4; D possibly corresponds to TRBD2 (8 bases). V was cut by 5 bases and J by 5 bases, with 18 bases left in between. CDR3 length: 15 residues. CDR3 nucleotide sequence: TGTGCCAGCAGTCCCGGACTAGCAGGGGGTGAGACCCAGTACTTC. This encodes CASSPGLAGGETQYF.

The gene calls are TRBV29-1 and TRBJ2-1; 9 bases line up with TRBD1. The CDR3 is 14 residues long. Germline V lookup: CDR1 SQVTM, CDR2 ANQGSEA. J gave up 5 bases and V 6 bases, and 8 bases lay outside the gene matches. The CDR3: CSVPTGGSHNEQFF. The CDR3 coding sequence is TGCAGCGTCCCCACAGGGGGCAGCCACAATGAGCAGTTCTTC.

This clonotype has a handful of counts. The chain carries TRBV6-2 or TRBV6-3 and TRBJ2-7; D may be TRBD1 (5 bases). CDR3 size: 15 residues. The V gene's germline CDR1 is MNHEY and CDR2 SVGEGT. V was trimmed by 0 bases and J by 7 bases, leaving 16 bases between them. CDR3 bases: TGTGCCAGCAGTTACTCGAAGGGGCAGCTCTGGGAGCAGTACTTC. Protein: CASSYSKGQLWEQYF.

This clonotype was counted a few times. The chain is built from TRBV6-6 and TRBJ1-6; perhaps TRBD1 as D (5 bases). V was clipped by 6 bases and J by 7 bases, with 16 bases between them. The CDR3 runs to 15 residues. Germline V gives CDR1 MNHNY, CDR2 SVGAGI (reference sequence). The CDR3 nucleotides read TGTGCCAGCAGCCTAACCGGGACGGAGAATTCACCCCTCCACTTT. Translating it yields CASSLTGTENSPLHF.

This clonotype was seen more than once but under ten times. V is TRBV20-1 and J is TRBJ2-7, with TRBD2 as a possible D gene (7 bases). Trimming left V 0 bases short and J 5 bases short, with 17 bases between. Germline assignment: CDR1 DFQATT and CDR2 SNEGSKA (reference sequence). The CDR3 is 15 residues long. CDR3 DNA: TGCAGTGCTAGAGATCGACGTCGGGGGGCGAACGAGCAGTACTTC. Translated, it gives CSARDRRRGANEQYF.

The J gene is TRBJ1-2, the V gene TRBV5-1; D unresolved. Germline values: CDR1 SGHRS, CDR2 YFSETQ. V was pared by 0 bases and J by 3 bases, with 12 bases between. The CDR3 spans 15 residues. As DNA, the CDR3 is TGCGCCAGCAGCTTGGATCTGGGGAGGGACTATGGCTACACCTTC. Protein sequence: CASSLDLGRDYGYTF.

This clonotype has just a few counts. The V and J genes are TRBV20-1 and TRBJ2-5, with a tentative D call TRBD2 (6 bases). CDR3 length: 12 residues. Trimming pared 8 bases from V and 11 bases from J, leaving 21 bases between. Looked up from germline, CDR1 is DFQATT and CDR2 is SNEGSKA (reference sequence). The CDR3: CSPRRGHNEQYF. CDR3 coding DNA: TGCAGTCCGAGGCGGGGTCACAATGAGCAGTACTTC.

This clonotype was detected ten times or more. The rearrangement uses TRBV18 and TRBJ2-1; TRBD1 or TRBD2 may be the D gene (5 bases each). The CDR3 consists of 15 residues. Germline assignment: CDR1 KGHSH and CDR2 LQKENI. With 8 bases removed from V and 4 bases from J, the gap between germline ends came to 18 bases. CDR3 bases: TGTGCCAGCAGTCCCGGGACGGGGAGTTACAATGAGCAGTTCTTC. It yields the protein CASSPGTGSYNEQFF.

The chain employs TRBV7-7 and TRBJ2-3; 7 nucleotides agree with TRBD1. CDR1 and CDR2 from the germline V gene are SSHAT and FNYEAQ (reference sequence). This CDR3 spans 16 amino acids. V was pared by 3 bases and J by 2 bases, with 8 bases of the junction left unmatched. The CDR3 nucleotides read TGTGCCAGCAGCTTTCCAGGGGGAACCATCACAGATACGCAGTATTTT. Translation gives CASSFPGGTITDTQYF. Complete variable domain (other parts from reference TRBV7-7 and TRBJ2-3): GAGVSQSPRYKVTKRGQDVTLRCDPISSHATLYWYQQALGQGPEFLTYFNYEAQPDKSGLPSDRFSAERPEGSISTLTIQRTEQRDSAMYRCASSFPGGTITDTQYFGPGTRLTVL.

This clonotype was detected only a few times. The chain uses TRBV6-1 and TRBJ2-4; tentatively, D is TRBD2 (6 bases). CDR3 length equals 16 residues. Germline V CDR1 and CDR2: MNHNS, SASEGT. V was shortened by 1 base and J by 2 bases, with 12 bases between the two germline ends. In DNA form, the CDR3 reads TGTGCCAGCAGTGAAGGGACGGCGGGGTCCAAAAACATTCAGTACTTC. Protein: CASSEGTAGSKNIQYF.

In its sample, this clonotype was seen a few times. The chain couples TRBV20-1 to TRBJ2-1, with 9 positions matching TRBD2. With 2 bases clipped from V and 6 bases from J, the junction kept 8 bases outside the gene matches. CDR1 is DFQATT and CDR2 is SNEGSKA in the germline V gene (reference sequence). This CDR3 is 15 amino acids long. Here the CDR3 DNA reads TGCAGTGCTAGACTTAGCGGGGGCCTCCTCAATGAGCAGTTCTTC. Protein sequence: CSARLSGGLLNEQFF.

For the CDR3, the DNA is TGCGCCAGCAGCTTGGCCGGAAAGCCCAATCAGCCCCAGCATTTT. It translates to CASSLAGKPNQPQHF. The gene calls are TRBV5-1 and TRBJ1-5, with no clear D. Germline CDR1 and CDR2: SGHRS and YFSETQ. CDR3 size: 15 residues. Trimming removed 0 bases at V and 3 bases at J, with 10 bases between.

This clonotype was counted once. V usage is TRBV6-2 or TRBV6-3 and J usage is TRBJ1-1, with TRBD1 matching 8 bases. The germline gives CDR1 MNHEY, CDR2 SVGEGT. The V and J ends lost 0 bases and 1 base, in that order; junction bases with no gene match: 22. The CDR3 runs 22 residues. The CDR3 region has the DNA TGTGCCAGCAGTTACTCTATCCCACCGCCCGGATCATACAGGGGGGCGAACACTGAAGCTTTCTTT. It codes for CASSYSIPPPGSYRGANTEAFF.

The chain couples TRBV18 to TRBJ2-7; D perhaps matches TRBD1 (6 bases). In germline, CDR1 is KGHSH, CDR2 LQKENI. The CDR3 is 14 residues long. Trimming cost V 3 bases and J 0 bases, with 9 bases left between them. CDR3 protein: CASSPSGDSYEQYF. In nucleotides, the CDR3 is TGTGCCAGCTCACCGTCAGGGGACTCCTACGAGCAGTACTTC.

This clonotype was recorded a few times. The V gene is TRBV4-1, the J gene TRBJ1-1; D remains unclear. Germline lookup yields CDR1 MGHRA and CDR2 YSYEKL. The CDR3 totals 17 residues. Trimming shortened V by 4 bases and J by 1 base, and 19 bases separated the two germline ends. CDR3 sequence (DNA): TGCGCCAGCAGCCCAGGAACAAGGCGGGCCACGAACACTGAAGCTTTCTTT. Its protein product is CASSPGTRRATNTEAFF.

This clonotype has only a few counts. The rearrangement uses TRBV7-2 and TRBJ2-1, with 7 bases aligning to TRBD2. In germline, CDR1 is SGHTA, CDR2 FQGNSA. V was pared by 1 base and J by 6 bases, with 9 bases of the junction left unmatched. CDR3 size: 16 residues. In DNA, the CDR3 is TGTGCCAGCAGCTTAGAGACTAGCTGGTTTAGCAATGAGCAGTTCTTC. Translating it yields CASSLETSWFSNEQFF.

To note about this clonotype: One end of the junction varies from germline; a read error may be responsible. The CDR3: CASSPSKTSNQPQHF. The CDR3 bases are TGCGCCAGCAGCCCGTCGAAGACTAGCAATCAACCCCAGCATTTT. The J gene is TRBJ1-5, the V gene TRBV4-1; D unresolved. The CDR3 contains 15 residues. Germline CDR1 MGHRA, CDR2 YSYEKL.

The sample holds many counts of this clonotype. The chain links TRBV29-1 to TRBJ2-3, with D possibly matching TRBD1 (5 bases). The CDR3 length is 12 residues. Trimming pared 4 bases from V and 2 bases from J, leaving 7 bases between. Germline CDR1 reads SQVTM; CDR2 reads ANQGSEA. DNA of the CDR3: TGCAGCGTTGGACAGAACACAGATACGCAGTATTTT. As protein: CSVGQNTDTQYF.

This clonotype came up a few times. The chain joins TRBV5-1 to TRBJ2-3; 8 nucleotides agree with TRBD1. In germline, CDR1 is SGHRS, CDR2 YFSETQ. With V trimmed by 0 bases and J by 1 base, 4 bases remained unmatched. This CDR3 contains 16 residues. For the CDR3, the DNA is TGCGCCAGCAGCTTGGCCCAGACAGGGGGCACAGATACGCAGTATTTT. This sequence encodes CASSLAQTGGTDTQYF.

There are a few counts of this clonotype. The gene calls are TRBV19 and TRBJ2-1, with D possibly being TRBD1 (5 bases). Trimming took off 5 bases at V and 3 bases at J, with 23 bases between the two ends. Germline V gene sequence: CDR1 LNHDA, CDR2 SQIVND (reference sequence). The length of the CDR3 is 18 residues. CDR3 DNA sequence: TGTGCCAGTAGTGCACGGGCTACTCGACAGACTTTCTACAATGAGCAGTTCTTC. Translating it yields CASSARATRQTFYNEQFF. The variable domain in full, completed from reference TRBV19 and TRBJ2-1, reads DGGITQSPKYLFRKEGQNVTLSCEQNLNHDAMYWYRQDPGQGLRLIYYSQIVNDFQKGDIAEGYSVSREKKESFPLTVTSAQKNPTAFYLCASSARATRQTFYNEQFFGPGTRLTVL.

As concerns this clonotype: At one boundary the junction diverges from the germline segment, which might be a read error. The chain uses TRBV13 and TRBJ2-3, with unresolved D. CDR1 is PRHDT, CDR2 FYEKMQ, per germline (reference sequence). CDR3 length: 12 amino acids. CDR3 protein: CPSSFLTDTQYF. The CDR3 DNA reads TGTCCCAGCAGCTTCTTGACAGATACGCAGTATTTT.

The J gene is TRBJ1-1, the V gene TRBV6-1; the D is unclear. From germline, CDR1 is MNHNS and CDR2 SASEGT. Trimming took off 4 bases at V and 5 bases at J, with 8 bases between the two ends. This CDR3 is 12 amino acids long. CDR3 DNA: TGTGCCAGCAGTGCGATGGGGACTGAAGCTTTCTTT. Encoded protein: CASSAMGTEAFF.

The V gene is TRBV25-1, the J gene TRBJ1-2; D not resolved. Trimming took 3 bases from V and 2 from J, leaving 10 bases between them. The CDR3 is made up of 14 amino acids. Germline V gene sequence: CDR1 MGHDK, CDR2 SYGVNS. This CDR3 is CASSDQTRNYGYTF. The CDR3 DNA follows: TGTGCCAGCAGTGACCAGACCCGGAACTATGGCTACACCTTC.

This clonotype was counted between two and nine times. CDR3 in DNA: TGTGCCAGCAGCTTAGTCGGCAGGATGCCATACAATGAGCAGTTCTTC. Its protein product is CASSLVGRMPYNEQFF. The chain has TRBV7-9 and TRBJ2-1; no clear D. The CDR3 has 16 residues. V was clipped by 1 base and J by 4 bases, with 14 bases between them. Per germline, CDR1 SEHNR and CDR2 FQNEAQ (reference sequence).

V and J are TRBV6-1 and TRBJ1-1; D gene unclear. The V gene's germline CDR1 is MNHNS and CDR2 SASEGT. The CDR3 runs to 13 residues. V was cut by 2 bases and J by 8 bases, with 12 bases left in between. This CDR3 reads CASSESPRTEAFF. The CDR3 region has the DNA TGTGCCAGCAGTGAATCCCCCAGAACAGAAGCTTTCTTT.

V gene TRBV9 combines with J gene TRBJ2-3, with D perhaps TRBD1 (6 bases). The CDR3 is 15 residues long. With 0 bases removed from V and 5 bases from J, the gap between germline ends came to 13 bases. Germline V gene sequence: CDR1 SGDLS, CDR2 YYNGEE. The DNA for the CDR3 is TGTGCCAGCAGCGTAGAAGGGGGTTTAGTAGATACGCAGTATTTT. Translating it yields CASSVEGGLVDTQYF.

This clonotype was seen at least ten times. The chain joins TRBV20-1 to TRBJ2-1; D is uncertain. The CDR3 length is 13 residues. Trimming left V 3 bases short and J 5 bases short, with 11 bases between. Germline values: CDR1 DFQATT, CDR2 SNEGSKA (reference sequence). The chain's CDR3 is CSARGLEDNEQFF. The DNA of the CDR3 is TGCAGTGCTAGGGGTTTAGAAGACAATGAGCAGTTCTTC.